The next 27 T cell receptor beta chains were all read from a single sample in a study of T-cell memory formation after mild COVID-19. TCRdb reprocessed the 5' RACE reads via MiXCR and lists one record per CDR3 protein. This table holds under 400,000 distinct CDR3 sequences, over 20% found once. Material: PBMCs or a T cell subset sorted from them (not recorded which). These receptors were obtained from an adult woman who had mild COVID-19 (a few samples of this study predate the infection). Cell type and time point are not known.

This rearrangement joins TRBV7-8 to TRBJ2-3; D is perhaps TRBD1 or TRBD2 (6 bases each). Germline V gene lookup returns CDR1 SGHVS and CDR2 FQNEAQ. The CDR3 totals 15 residues. V dropped 4 bases and J dropped 3 bases, with 14 bases sitting between them. This CDR3 is CASSSARGRTDTQYF. Here the CDR3 DNA reads TGTGCCAGCAGCTCGGCGAGGGGGAGGACAGATACGCAGTATTTT.

This chain connects TRBV7-3 to TRBJ2-2; D uncertain. Between the trimmed V and J ends, which lost 2 bases and 5 bases, there was a span of 9 bases. The CDR3 is 14 residues long. CDR1 and CDR2 from the germline V gene are SGHTA and FQGTGA. CDR3 residues: CASSLSVSTGELFF. In DNA form, the CDR3 reads TGTGCCAGCAGCTTATCTGTCAGTACCGGGGAGCTGTTTTTT.

This clonotype was found a few times. V gene TRBV7-2 combines with J gene TRBJ2-1; D remains ambiguous. The CDR3 spans 14 residues. Trimming stripped 2 bases from V and 6 bases from J, with 11 bases between. Germline CDR1 SGHTA, CDR2 FQGNSA. In nucleotides, the CDR3 is TGTGCCAGCAGCTTATTATTTGGAGCCAATGAGCAGTTCTTC. Translation gives CASSLLFGANEQFF.

This clonotype occurred many times. The chain couples TRBV5-1 to TRBJ1-2, with 7 nucleotides matching TRBD1. The CDR3 is made up of 13 amino acids. Germline CDR1 reads SGHRS; CDR2 reads YFSETQ. V shed 7 bases and J 6 bases; nucleotides not matched to a gene: 9. Here the CDR3 DNA reads TGCGCCAGCGAGGCAGGAAGGGGGCATGGCTACACCTTC. It translates to CASEAGRGHGYTF.

The chain uses TRBV24-1 and TRBJ1-5; tentatively, D is TRBD1 (5 bases). Germline assignment: CDR1 KGHDR and CDR2 SFDVKD. This CDR3 has 14 amino acids. Trimming cost V 4 bases and J 11 bases, with 17 bases left between them. Written as DNA, the CDR3 is TGTGCCACCAGTGAAGGCTCAGGGTTTAGGGCCCAGCATTTT. It translates to CATSEGSGFRAQHF.

This chain uses TRBV30 with TRBJ2-1, with D perhaps assigned TRBD1 or TRBD2 (5 bases each). V was cut by 2 bases and J by 9 bases, with 20 bases left in between. CDR1 and CDR2 (germline): GTSNPN, SVGIG (reference sequence). The CDR3 has 15 amino acids. CDR3: CAWSTPRTGRGEQFF. In DNA form, the CDR3 reads TGTGCCTGGAGTACACCTAGGACGGGACGCGGTGAGCAGTTCTTC.

The chain couples TRBV12-3 or TRBV12-4 to TRBJ1-2; TRBD1 matches 8 bases. CDR3 length: 15 amino acids. V was pared by 7 bases and J by 4 bases, with 11 bases of the junction left unmatched. The CDR3 coding sequence is TGTGCCAGCACTCGCGGAGACAGGGGAACCTATGGCTACACCTTC. Translated, it gives CASTRGDRGTYGYTF.

The CDR3 loop reads CASSFYREGHGEQYF. The CDR3 DNA sequence: TGTGCCAGCAGTTTCTACCGGGAGGGCCACGGCGAGCAGTACTTC. This chain links TRBV12-3 or TRBV12-4 with TRBJ2-7; 8 positions match TRBD2. V gave up 3 bases and J gave up 6 bases; unmatched junction bases: 10. The CDR3 has 15 amino acids.

This clonotype was detected only a few times. The J gene is TRBJ2-3, the V gene TRBV5-4, with 7 bases fitting TRBD2. Germline V gene data show CDR1 as SGHNT and CDR2 as YYREEE (reference sequence). Trimming removed 4 bases from V and 4 bases from J; junction bases left unmatched: 9. CDR3 length: 15 residues. Here the CDR3 DNA reads TGTGCCAGCAGCCACGGACTAGGGACCGCAGATACGCAGTATTTT. Translation: CASSHGLGTADTQYF.

This clonotype was seen more than once but under ten times. The V gene is TRBV7-9, the J gene TRBJ2-3; D is undetermined. This CDR3 has 15 residues. Germline V gives CDR1 SEHNR, CDR2 FQNEAQ (reference sequence). V was clipped by 0 bases and J by 4 bases, with 11 bases between them. Here the CDR3 DNA reads TGTGCCAGCAGCTTAGCCTCTTGGACCGCAGATACGCAGTATTTT. This encodes CASSLASWTADTQYF.

This clonotype was counted between two and nine times. The V and J genes are TRBV4-2 and TRBJ2-4, with 9 bases that match TRBD1. Germline CDR1 LGHNA, CDR2 YNFKEQ. V lost 1 base, J lost 8 bases, and 6 bases stayed unmatched. The CDR3 spans 15 residues. The CDR3 bases are TGTGCCAGCAGCCAAGCGGGACAGGGATCTGACATTCAGTACTTC. Translating gives CASSQAGQGSDIQYF.

The chain recombines TRBV4-2 with TRBJ2-7; 8 bases are shared with TRBD2. There are 16 residues in the CDR3. Germline CDR1 LGHNA, CDR2 YNFKEQ. Losses at the gene ends were 0 bases for V and 0 bases for J; bases not matched to a gene: 4. The CDR3 loop is CASSQDSSGGSYEQYF. In DNA, the CDR3 is TGTGCCAGCAGCCAAGATAGCAGCGGGGGCTCCTACGAGCAGTACTTC.

This chain uses TRBV5-1 with TRBJ1-6; 8 bases are shared with TRBD1. There are 16 residues in the CDR3. Germline V gene data show CDR1 as SGHRS and CDR2 as YFSETQ. The trim removed 2 bases at V and 7 bases at J, leaving 8 bases unmatched. In DNA, the CDR3 is TGCGCCAGCAGCTTCCTGGCATCAGGGGGCAATTCACCCCTCCACTTT. Amino acids: CASSFLASGGNSPLHF.

This clonotype was seen a few times. This sequence joins TRBV5-1 and TRBJ2-3; 9 positions match TRBD2. This CDR3 is built from 16 residues. Looked up from germline, CDR1 is SGHRS and CDR2 is YFSETQ. With V trimmed by 4 bases and J by 2 bases, 8 bases remained unmatched. CDR3 loop: CASSRIAGANTDTQYF. CDR3 coding DNA: TGCGCCAGCAGCCGAATAGCGGGGGCCAACACAGATACGCAGTATTTT.

The chain joins TRBV19 to TRBJ1-2; 9 bases are shared with TRBD1. This CDR3 is built from 15 residues. Looked up from germline, CDR1 is LNHDA and CDR2 is SQIVND (reference sequence). J was trimmed by 6 bases and V by 4 bases; bases with no gene match: 9. In nucleotides, the CDR3 is TGTGCCAGTAGTACTGGACAGGGGTTAAACGATGGCTACACCTTC. Translation gives CASSTGQGLNDGYTF. Full variable domain (rest looked up from reference TRBV19 and TRBJ1-2): DGGITQSPKYLFRKEGQNVTLSCEQNLNHDAMYWYRQDPGQGLRLIYYSQIVNDFQKGDIAEGYSVSREKKESFPLTVTSAQKNPTAFYLCASSTGQGLNDGYTFGSGTRLTVV.

This clonotype occurred a few times. This chain uses TRBV12-3 or TRBV12-4 with TRBJ2-7; D perhaps matches TRBD2 (6 bases). The CDR3 runs to 16 residues. The ends were cut back, 5 bases at V and 1 base at J, with 18 bases in the middle. The chain's CDR3 is CASSPRDSPFSYEQYF. The DNA for the CDR3 is TGTGCCAGCAGTCCACGGGACTCTCCTTTTTCCTACGAGCAGTACTTC.

For this clonotype: A read error may account for a junction end that differs from germline. V usage is TRBV5-8 and J usage is TRBJ2-1, with D perhaps TRBD1 (6 bases). The germline V gene encodes CDR1 SGHTS and CDR2 YDEGEE. The CDR3 consists of 13 residues. The CDR3 reads CASRLDRNNEQFF. The CDR3 bases are TGTGCCAGCAGATTGGACAGAAACAATGAGCAGTTCTTC.

The chain uses TRBV10-3 and TRBJ1-1; D may be TRBD1 (6 bases). The ends were cut back, 4 bases at V and 4 bases at J, with 13 bases in the middle. The CDR3 is made up of 14 amino acids. Germline-derived CDR1 and CDR2 are ENHRY and SYGVKD. This chain's CDR3 is CAISVQGRGTEAFF. The CDR3 DNA reads TGTGCCATCAGTGTACAGGGACGGGGCACTGAAGCTTTCTTT.

The rearrangement joins TRBV7-9 to TRBJ1-2; unclear D gene. The CDR3 runs to 15 residues. Trimming left V 1 base short and J 4 bases short, with 13 bases between. The germline V gene has CDR1 SEHNR and CDR2 FQNEAQ (reference sequence). The CDR3 protein is CASSLDSARTYGYTF. CDR3 DNA sequence: TGTGCCAGCAGCTTAGATTCGGCCAGGACCTATGGCTACACCTTC.

The chain joins TRBV5-1 to TRBJ2-3, with 11 bases fitting TRBD1. The V gene end was trimmed by 3 bases and the J gene end by 0 bases; junction bases not matched to a gene: 3. The CDR3 runs 16 residues. Germline V gene sequence: CDR1 SGHRS, CDR2 YFSETQ. The CDR3 nucleotides read TGCGCCAGCAGCTCGGGACAGGGGGTCAGCACAGATACGCAGTATTTT. Protein sequence: CASSSGQGVSTDTQYF.

The chain carries TRBV10-3 and TRBJ2-7; 9 nucleotides line up with TRBD1. This CDR3 has 14 residues. Germline V gene lookup returns CDR1 ENHRY and CDR2 SYGVKD. Germline trimming cut 5 bases from V and 3 bases from J; bases unmatched to any gene: 5. CDR3: CAISRTGQGYEQYF. DNA of the CDR3: TGTGCCATCAGTAGAACGGGACAGGGCTACGAGCAGTACTTC.

This chain links TRBV7-2 with TRBJ1-1; 12 nucleotides line up with TRBD1. V lost 4 bases, J lost 5 bases, and 8 bases stayed unmatched. Germline assignment: CDR1 SGHTA and CDR2 FQGNSA. The CDR3 runs 16 residues. This chain's CDR3 is CASSSGQGAGGTEAFF. The CDR3 DNA is TGTGCCAGCAGCTCGGGACAGGGGGCAGGTGGGACTGAAGCTTTCTTT. Complete variable domain (other parts from reference TRBV7-2 and TRBJ1-1): GAGVSQSPSNKVTEKGKDVELRCDPISGHTALYWYRQSLGQGLEFLIYFQGNSAPDKSGLPSDRFSAERTGGSVSTLTIQRTQQEDSAVYLCASSSGQGAGGTEAFFGQGTRLTVV.

This chain links TRBV27 with TRBJ2-7, with D possibly matching TRBD1 (6 bases). The CDR3 loop spans 15 amino acids. Trimming stripped 6 bases from V and 5 bases from J, with 20 bases between. The germline gives CDR1 MNHEY, CDR2 SMNVEV (reference sequence). The CDR3 coding sequence is TGTGCCAGCAGACTACAGGGAGTAGGTAGGCACGAGCAGTACTTC. The encoded protein is CASRLQGVGRHEQYF.

V and J are TRBV6-5 and TRBJ2-5; a possible D gene is TRBD1 (6 bases). CDR1 is MNHEY, CDR2 SVGAGI, per germline. The length of the CDR3 is 16 residues. The V and J ends lost 3 bases and 5 bases respectively, with 19 bases between them. This chain's CDR3 is CASSYFGDKRPETQYF. CDR3 sequence (DNA): TGTGCCAGCAGTTATTTCGGGGACAAACGGCCGGAGACCCAGTACTTC.

In its sample, this clonotype was seen many times. V usage is TRBV29-1 and J usage is TRBJ2-5; TRBD1 is a possible D gene (6 bases). CDR1 and CDR2 (germline): SQVTM, ANQGSEA. The CDR3 length is 12 residues. Deletions cut 6 bases from V and 2 bases from J, with 10 bases between. As DNA, the CDR3 is TGCAGCGTCTACGGGACACAAGAGACCCAGTACTTC. Amino acids: CSVYGTQETQYF.

The genes are TRBV5-1 and TRBJ1-1; 7 bases are shared with TRBD1. In germline, CDR1 is SGHRS, CDR2 YFSETQ. Unmatched junction bases numbered 10, after V lost 4 bases and J lost 4 bases. The length of the CDR3 is 15 residues. The CDR3 DNA follows: TGCGCCAGCAGCCTTCAGGGGGTTGTTAGCACTGAAGCTTTCTTT. Translated, it gives CASSLQGVVSTEAFF.

V is TRBV3-1 and J is TRBJ2-1, with D possibly being TRBD2 (6 bases). The CDR3 is 16 amino acids. With 0 bases removed from V and 4 bases from J, the gap between germline ends came to 13 bases. Germline V lookup: CDR1 LGHDT, CDR2 YNNKEL (reference sequence). CDR3 nucleotide sequence: TGTGCCAGCAGCCAAGAAGGGCTAGCGAGGTACAATGAGCAGTTCTTC. It is translated as CASSQEGLARYNEQFF.